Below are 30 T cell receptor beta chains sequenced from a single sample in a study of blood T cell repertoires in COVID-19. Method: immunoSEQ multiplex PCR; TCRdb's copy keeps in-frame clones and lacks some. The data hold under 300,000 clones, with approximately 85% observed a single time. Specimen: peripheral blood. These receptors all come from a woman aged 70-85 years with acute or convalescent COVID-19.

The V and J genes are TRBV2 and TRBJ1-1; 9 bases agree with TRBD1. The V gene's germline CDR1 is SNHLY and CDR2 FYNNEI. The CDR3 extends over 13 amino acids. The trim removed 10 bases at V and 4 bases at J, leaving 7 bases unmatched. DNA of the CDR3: TGTGCCACCGGGGCGGACAGGGGCACTGAAGCTTTCTTT. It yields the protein CATGADRGTEAFF.

CDR3 sequence: CASSVSGLGGSGNTIYF. CDR3 nucleotides: TGTGCCAGCAGCGTATCAGGGTTAGGGGGCTCTGGAAACACCATATATTTT. The chain links TRBV9 to TRBJ1-3; possible D gene TRBD1, 6 bases. The ends were cut back, 1 base at V and 0 bases at J, with 14 bases in the middle. The CDR3 covers 17 residues. CDR1 and CDR2 (germline): SGDLS, YYNGEE. Supplemented by reference TRBV9 and TRBJ1-3, the full variable domain reads DSGVTQTPKHLITATGQRVTLRCSPRSGDLSVYWYQQSLDQGLQFLIQYYNGEERAKGNILERFSAQQFPDLHSELNLSSLELGDSALYFCASSVSGLGGSGNTIYFGEGSWLTVV.

CDR3 nucleotides: TGTGCCAGCTGTCAGGGGCTATCGAATTCACCCCTCCACTTT. The encoded protein is CASCQGLSNSPLHF. V is TRBV18 and J is TRBJ1-6, with a possible D match to TRBD1 (6 bases). Trimming removed 7 bases from V and 7 bases from J, with 14 bases in between. The CDR3 length is 14 residues. Germline CDR1 reads KGHSH; CDR2 reads LQKENI.

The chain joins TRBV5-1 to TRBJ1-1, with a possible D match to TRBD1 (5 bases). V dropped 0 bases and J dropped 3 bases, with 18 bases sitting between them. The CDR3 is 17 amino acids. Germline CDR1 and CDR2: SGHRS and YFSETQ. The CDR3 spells CASSLAAGSGPYTEAFF. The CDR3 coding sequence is TGCGCCAGCAGCTTGGCGGCAGGGTCAGGTCCGTACACTGAAGCTTTCTTT.

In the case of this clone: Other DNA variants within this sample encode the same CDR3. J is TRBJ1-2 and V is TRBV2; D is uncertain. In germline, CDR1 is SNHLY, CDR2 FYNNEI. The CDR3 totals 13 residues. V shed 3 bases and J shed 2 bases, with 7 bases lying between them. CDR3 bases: TGTGCCAGCAGTGAGGGCAGGAACTATGGCTACACCTTC. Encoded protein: CASSEGRNYGYTF.

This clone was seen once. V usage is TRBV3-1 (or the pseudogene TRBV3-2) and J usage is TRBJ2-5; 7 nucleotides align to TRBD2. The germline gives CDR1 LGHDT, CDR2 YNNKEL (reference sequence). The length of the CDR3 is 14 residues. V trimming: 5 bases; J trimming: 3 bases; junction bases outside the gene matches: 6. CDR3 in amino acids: CASSYSRGEETQYF. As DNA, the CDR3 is TGTGCCAGCAGCTACAGTCGGGGGGAAGAGACCCAGTACTTC.

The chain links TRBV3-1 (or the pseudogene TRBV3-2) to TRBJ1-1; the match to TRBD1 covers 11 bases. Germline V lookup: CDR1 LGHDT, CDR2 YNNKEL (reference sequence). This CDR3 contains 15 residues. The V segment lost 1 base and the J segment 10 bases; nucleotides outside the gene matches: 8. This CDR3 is CASSQVDRTGGRAFF. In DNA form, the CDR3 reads TGTGCCAGCAGCCAAGTCGATCGGACAGGGGGCCGAGCTTTCTTT.

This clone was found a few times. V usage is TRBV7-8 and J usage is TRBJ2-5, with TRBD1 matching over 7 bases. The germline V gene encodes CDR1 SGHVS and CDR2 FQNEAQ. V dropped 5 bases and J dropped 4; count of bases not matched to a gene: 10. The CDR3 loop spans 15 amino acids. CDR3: CASSLQGHEGETQYF. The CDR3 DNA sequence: TGTGCCAGCAGCCTACAGGGGCACGAAGGAGAGACCCAGTACTTC.

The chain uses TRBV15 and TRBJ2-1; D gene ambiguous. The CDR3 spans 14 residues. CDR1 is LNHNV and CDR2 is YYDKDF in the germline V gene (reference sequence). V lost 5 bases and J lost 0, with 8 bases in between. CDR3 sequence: CATSEYGSYNEQFF. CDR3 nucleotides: TGTGCCACCAGCGAGTATGGCTCCTACAATGAGCAGTTCTTC.

The CDR3 sequence: CASSVKSTGIIPGNTIYF. The CDR3 DNA reads TGTGCCAGCAGCGTGAAATCGACAGGCATCATTCCTGGAAACACCATATATTTT. V usage is TRBV9 and J usage is TRBJ1-3; D perhaps matches TRBD1 (6 bases). This CDR3 has 18 residues. With 2 bases removed from V and 2 bases from J, the gap between germline ends came to 20 bases. Germline CDR1 reads SGDLS; CDR2 reads YYNGEE.

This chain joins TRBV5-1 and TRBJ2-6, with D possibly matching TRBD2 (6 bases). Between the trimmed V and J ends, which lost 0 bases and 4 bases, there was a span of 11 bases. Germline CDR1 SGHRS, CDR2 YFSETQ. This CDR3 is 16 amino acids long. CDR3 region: CASSLETGGGANVLTF. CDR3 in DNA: TGCGCCAGCAGCTTGGAAACCGGAGGGGGGGCCAACGTCCTGACTTTC.

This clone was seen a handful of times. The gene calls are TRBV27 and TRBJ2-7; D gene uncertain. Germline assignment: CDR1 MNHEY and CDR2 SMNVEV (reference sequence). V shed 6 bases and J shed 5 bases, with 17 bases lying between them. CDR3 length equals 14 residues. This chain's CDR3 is CASSPLGPWDEQYF. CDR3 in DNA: TGTGCCAGCAGCCCCCTTGGGCCTTGGGACGAGCAGTACTTC.

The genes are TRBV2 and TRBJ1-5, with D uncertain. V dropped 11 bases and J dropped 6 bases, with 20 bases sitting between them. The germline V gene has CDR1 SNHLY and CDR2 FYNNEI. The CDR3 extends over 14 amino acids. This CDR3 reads CAGTREVKGQPQHF. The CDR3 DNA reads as TGTGCCGGCACCCGGGAAGTAAAGGGTCAGCCCCAGCATTTT.

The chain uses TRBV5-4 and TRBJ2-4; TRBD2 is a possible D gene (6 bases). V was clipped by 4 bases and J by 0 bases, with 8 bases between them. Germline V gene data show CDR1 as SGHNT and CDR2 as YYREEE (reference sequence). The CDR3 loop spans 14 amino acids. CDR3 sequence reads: CASSPGGAKNIQYF. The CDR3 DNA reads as TGTGCCAGCAGCCCCGGGGGAGCCAAAAACATTCAGTACTTC.

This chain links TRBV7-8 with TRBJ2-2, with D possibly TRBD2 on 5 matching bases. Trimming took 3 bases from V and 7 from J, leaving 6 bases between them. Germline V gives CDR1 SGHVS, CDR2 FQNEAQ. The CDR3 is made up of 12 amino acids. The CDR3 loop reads CASSLRVGELFF. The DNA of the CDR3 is TGTGCCAGCAGCTTGAGGGTCGGGGAGCTGTTTTTT. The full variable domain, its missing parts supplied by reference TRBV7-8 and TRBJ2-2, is GAGVSQSPRYKVAKRGQDVALRCDPISGHVSLFWYQQALGQGPEFLTYFQNEAQLDKSGLPSDRFFAERPEGSVSTLKIQRTQQEDSAVYLCASSLRVGELFFGEGSRLTVL.

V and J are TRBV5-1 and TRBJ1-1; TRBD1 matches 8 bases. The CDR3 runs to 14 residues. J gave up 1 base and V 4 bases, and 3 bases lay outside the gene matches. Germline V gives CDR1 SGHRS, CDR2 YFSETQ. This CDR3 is CASSPGTGNTEAFF. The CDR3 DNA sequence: TGCGCCAGCAGCCCCGGGACAGGGAACACTGAAGCTTTCTTT.

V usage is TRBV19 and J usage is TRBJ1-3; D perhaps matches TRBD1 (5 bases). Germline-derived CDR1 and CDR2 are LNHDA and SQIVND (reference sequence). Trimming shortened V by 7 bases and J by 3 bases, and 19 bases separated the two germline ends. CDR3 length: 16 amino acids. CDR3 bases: TGTGCCAGTACCCCCGGCCCCGCAGGGCTTGGAAACACCATATATTTT. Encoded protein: CASTPGPAGLGNTIYF. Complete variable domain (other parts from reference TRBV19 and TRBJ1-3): DGGITQSPKYLFRKEGQNVTLSCEQNLNHDAMYWYRQDPGQGLRLIYYSQIVNDFQKGDIAEGYSVSREKKESFPLTVTSAQKNPTAFYLCASTPGPAGLGNTIYFGEGSWLTVV.

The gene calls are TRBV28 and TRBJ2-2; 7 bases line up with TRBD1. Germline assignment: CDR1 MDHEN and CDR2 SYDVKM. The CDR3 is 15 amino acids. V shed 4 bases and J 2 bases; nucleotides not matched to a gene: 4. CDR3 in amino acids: CASSWRQGNTGELFF. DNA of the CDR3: TGTGCCAGCAGTTGGAGACAGGGTAACACCGGGGAGCTGTTTTTT.

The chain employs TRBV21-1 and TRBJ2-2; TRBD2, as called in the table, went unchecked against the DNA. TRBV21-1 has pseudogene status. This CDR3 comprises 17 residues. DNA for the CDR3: TGTGCCAGCTCGACCTTGGTAGCGGGGGGCCGGGACGGGGAGCTGTTTTTT. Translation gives CASSTLVAGGRDGELFF.

CDR3 amino acids: CASSQNPGNTEAFF. In DNA, the CDR3 is TGTGCCAGCAGCCAGAATCCGGGGAACACTGAAGCTTTCTTT. The chain recombines TRBV7-2 with TRBJ1-1; D gene ambiguous. This CDR3 spans 14 amino acids. The ends were cut back, 5 bases at V and 1 base at J, with 11 bases in the middle. Germline CDR1 reads SGHTA; CDR2 reads FQGNSA. Supplemented by reference TRBV7-2 and TRBJ1-1, the full variable domain reads GAGVSQSPSNKVTEKGKDVELRCDPISGHTALYWYRQSLGQGLEFLIYFQGNSAPDKSGLPSDRFSAERTGGSVSTLTIQRTQQEDSAVYLCASSQNPGNTEAFFGQGTRLTVV.

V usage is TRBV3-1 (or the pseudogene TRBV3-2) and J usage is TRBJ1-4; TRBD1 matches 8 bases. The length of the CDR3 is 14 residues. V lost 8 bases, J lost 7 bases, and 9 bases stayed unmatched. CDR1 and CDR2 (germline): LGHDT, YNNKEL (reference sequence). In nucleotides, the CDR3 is TGTGCCAGCGGAGGGCAGGGGGCGTTTGAAAAACTGTTTTTT. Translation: CASGGQGAFEKLFF.

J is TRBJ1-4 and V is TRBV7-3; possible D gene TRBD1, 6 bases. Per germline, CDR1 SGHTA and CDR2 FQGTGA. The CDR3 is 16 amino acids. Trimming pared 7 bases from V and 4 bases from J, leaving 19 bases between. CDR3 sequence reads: CASIPSPQGDNEKLFF. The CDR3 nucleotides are TGTGCCAGCATCCCTTCCCCACAGGGAGATAATGAAAAACTGTTTTTT. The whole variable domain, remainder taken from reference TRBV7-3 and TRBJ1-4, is GAGVSQTPSNKVTEKGKYVELRCDPISGHTALYWYRQSLGQGPEFLIYFQGTGAADDSGLPNDRFFAVRPEGSVSTLKIQRTERGDSAVYLCASIPSPQGDNEKLFFGSGTQLSVL.

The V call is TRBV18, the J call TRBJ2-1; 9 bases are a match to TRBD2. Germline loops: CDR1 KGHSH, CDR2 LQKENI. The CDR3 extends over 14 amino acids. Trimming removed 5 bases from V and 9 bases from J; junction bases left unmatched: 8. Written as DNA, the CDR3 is TGTGCCAGCTCAACGGGCGGGGGGGACCCTGAGCAGTTCTTC. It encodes CASSTGGGDPEQFF.

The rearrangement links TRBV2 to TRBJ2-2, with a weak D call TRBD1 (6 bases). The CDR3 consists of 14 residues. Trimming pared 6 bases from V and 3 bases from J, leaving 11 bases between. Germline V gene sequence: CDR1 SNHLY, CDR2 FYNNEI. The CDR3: CASRGDTYTGELFF. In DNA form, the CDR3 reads TGTGCCAGCAGAGGGGACACATACACCGGGGAGCTGTTTTTT.

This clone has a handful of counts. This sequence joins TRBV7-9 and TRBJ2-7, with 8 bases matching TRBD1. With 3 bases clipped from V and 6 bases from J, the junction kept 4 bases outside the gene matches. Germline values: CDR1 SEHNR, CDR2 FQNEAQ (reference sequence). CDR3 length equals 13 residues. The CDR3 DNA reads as TGTGCCAGCAGCTTGGTGACAGGGGCCGAGCAGTACTTC. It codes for CASSLVTGAEQYF.

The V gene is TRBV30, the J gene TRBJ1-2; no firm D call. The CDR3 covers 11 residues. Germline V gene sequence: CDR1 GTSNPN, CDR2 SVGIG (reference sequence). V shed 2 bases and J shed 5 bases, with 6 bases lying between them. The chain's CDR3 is CAWSTGYGYTF. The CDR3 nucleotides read TGTGCCTGGAGTACGGGATATGGCTACACCTTC. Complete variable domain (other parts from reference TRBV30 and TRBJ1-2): SQTIHQWPATLVQPVGSPLSLECTVEGTSNPNLYWYRQAAGRGLQLLFYSVGIGQISSEVPQNLSASRPQDRQFILSSKKLLLSDSGFYLCAWSTGYGYTFGSGTRLTVV.

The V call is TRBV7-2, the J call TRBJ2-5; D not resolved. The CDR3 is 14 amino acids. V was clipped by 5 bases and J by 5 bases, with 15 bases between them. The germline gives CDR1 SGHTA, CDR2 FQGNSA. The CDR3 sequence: CASSPDWSSETQYF. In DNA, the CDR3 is TGTGCCAGCAGCCCCGACTGGAGTTCTGAGACCCAGTACTTC.

In DNA form, the CDR3 reads TGTGCCAGTAGTATGGGGGGGCCGATCTACAATGAGCAGTTCTTC. Its protein product is CASSMGGPIYNEQFF. The rearrangement uses TRBV19 and TRBJ2-1, with a tentative D call TRBD2 (7 bases). The germline V gene encodes CDR1 LNHDA and CDR2 SQIVND (reference sequence). The CDR3 extends over 15 amino acids. Trimming took off 3 bases at V and 3 bases at J, with 12 bases between the two ends. The complete variable domain, with remaining parts taken from reference TRBV19 and TRBJ2-1, reads DGGITQSPKYLFRKEGQNVTLSCEQNLNHDAMYWYRQDPGQGLRLIYYSQIVNDFQKGDIAEGYSVSREKKESFPLTVTSAQKNPTAFYLCASSMGGPIYNEQFFGPGTRLTVL.

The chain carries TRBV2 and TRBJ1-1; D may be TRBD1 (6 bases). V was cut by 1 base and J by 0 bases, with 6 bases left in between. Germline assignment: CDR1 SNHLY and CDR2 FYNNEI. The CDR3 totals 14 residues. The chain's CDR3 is CASSEGTVNTEAFF. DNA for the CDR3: TGTGCCAGCAGTGAAGGGACAGTGAACACTGAAGCTTTCTTT. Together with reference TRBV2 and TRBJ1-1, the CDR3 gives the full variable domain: EPEVTQTPSHQVTQMGQEVILRCVPISNHLYFYWYRQILGQKVEFLVSFYNNEISEKSEIFDDQFSVERPDGSNFTLKIRSTKLEDSAMYFCASSEGTVNTEAFFGQGTRLTVV.

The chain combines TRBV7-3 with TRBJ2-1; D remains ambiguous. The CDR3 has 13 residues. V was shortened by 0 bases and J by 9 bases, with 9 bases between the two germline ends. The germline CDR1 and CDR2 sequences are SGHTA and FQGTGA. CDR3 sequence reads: CASSLTSVGEQFF. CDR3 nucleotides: TGTGCCAGCAGCTTAACGTCGGTCGGTGAGCAGTTCTTC.